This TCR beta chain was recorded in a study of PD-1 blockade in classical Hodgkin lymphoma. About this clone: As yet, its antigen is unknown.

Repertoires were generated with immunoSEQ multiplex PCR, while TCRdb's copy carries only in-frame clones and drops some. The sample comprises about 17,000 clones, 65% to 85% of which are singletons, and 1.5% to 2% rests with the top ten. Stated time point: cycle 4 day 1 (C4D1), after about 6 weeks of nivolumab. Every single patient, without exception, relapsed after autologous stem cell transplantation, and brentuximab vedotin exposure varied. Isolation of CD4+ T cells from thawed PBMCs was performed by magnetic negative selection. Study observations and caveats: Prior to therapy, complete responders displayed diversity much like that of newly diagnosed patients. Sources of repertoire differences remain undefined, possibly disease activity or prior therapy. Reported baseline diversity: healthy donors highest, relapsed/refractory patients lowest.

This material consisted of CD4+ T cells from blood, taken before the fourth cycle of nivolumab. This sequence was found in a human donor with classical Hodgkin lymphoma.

CDR3 region: CASSQDGGLGNQPQHF. Written as DNA, the CDR3 is TGCGCCAGCAGCCAAGATGGAGGGCTGGGCAATCAGCCCCAGCATTTT. V usage is TRBV4-1 and J usage is TRBJ1-5; D gene unclear. The germline V gene encodes CDR1 MGHRA and CDR2 YSYEKL. This CDR3 contains 16 residues. The V end was cut by 0 bases, the J end by 2 bases, with 11 bases between.